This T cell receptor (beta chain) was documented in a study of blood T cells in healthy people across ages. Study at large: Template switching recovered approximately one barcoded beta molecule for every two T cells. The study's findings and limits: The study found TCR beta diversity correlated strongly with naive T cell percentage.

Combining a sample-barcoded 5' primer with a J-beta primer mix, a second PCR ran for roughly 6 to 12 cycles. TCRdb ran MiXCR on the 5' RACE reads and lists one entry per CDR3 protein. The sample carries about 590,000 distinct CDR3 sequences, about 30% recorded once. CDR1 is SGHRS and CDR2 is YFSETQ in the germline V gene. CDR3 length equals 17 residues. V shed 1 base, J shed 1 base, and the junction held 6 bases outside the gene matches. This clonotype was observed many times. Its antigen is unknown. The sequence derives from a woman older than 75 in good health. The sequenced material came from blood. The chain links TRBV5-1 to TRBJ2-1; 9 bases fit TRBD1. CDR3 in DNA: TGCGCCAGCAGCTTGTCTCGAGGGACAGGGTCCTACAATGAGCAGTTCTTC. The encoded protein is CASSLSRGTGSYNEQFF.